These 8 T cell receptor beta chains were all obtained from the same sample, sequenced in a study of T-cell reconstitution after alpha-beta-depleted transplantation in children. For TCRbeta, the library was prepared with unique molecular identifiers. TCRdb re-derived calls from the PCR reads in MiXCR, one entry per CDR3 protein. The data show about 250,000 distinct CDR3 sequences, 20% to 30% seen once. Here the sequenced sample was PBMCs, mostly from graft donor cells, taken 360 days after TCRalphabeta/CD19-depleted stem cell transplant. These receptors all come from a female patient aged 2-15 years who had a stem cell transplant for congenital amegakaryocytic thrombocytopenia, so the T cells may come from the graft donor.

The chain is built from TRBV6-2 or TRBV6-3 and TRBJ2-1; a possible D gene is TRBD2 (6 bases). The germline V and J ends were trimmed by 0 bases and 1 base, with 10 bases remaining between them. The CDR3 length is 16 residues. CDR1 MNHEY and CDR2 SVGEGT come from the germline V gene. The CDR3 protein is CASSYSGRESYNEQFF. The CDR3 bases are TGTGCCAGCAGTTACTCGGGACGGGAGTCCTACAATGAGCAGTTCTTC.

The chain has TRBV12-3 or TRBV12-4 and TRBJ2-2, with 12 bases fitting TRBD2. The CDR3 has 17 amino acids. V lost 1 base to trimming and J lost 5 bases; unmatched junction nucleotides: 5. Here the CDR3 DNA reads TGTGCCAGCAGTTTAGGGCCTAGCGGGAGGGCTACCGGGGAGCTGTTTTTT. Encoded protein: CASSLGPSGRATGELFF.

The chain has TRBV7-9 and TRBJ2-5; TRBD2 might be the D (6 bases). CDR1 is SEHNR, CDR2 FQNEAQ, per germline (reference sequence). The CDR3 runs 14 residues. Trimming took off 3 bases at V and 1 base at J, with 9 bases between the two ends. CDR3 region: CASSFGGFQETQYF. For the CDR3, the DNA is TGTGCCAGCAGCTTCGGGGGTTTCCAAGAGACCCAGTACTTC.

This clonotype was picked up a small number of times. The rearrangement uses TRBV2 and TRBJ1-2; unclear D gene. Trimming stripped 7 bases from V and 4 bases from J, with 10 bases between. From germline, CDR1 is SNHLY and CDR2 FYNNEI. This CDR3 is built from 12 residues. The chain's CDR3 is CASKGPSYGYTF. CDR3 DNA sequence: TGTGCCAGCAAGGGTCCCTCCTATGGCTACACCTTC. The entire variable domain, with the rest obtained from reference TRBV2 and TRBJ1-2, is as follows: EPEVTQTPSHQVTQMGQEVILRCVPISNHLYFYWYRQILGQKVEFLVSFYNNEISEKSEIFDDQFSVERPDGSNFTLKIRSTKLEDSAMYFCASKGPSYGYTFGSGTRLTVV.

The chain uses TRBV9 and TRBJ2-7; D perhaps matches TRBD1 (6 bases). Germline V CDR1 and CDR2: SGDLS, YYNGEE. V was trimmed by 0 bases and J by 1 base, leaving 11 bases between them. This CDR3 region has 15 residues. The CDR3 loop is CASSVGLDRSYEQYF. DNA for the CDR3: TGTGCCAGCAGCGTAGGATTGGACAGATCCTACGAGCAGTACTTC.

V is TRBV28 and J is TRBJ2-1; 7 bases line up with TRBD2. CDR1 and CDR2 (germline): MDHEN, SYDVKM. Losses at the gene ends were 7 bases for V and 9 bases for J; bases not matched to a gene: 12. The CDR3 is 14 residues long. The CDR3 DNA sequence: TGTGCCAGCACGGGGGAGGGCCGGTCGGGTGAGCAGTTCTTC. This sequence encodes CASTGEGRSGEQFF.

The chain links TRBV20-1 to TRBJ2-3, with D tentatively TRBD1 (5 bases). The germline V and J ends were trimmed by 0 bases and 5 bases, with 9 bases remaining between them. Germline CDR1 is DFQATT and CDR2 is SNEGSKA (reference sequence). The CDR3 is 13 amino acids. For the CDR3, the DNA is TGCAGTGCTAGAGAGGCAGGGAAAGATACGCAGTATTTT. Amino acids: CSAREAGKDTQYF.

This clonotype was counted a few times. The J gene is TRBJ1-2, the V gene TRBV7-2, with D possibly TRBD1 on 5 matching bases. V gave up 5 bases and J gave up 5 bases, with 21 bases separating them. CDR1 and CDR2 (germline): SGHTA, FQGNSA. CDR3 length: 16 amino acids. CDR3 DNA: TGTGCCAGCAGCCTACGCGCAGGGCCACAAGGGTATGGCTACACCTTC. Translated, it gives CASSLRAGPQGYGYTF.